This T cell receptor (beta chain) comes out of a study of CD8 T cells in Susac syndrome. General study results and limits: Regarding the TCR sequencing and HLA analysis, the study admitted that a relatively small number of individuals were involved.

Random hexamers were used to reverse transcribe an amount of roughly 0.45 to 1 ug RNA. TCR beta CDR3 was amplified by immunoSEQ covering 54 Vbeta and 13 Jbeta. A single record per CDR3 protein comes from TCRdb applying MiXCR to the immunoSEQ multiplex PCR reads. Of 85,000 to 90,000 distinct CDR3 sequences in the sample, 90% to 95% were seen once. Healthy donors, matched for age and sex, constituted the control group. TEMRA cells underwent FACS enrichment and CD8+ and CD4+ T cells underwent negative isolation. CDR1 SQVTM and CDR2 ANQGSEA come from the germline V gene. V lost 7 bases and J lost 3, with 18 bases in between. The CDR3 sequence is 14 residues long. Worth noting for this clonotype: No antigen is known for it.

The sequence was obtained from a human donor in good health. The specimen sequenced was CD8+ T cells from PBMCs. The rearrangement joins TRBV29-1 to TRBJ1-2, with D perhaps TRBD1 (6 bases). For the CDR3, the DNA is TGCAGCGCCCCGGGGGGGGCGGGCCACTATGGCTACACCTTC. Amino acid sequence: CSAPGGAGHYGYTF.